This T cell receptor beta chain was captured in a study of cytomegalovirus exposure and HLA in healthy donors. Study-wide findings and caveats: Under in vitro conditions, a few CMV-associated chains were confirmed as specific for CMV antigens.

Profiling relied on immunoSEQ multiplex PCR, and the TCRdb table lists in-frame clones only, not all of them. The sample records 150,000 to 200,000 clones, around four fifths being singletons. Worth noting for this clone: The antigen is undetermined.

The trim removed 0 bases at V and 4 bases at J, leaving 6 bases unmatched. Germline assignment: CDR1 MNHNY and CDR2 SVGAGI (reference sequence). This CDR3 contains 15 residues. The V and J genes are TRBV6-6 and TRBJ2-7; 7 bases fit TRBD2. The specimen sequenced was PBMCs. The sequence derives from a man between 18 and 29 years old in good health and CMV-seropositive. The CDR3 loop is CASSYSPAGAYEQYF. In nucleotides, the CDR3 is TGTGCCAGCAGTTACTCTCCCGCGGGAGCTTACGAGCAGTACTTC.